This TCR beta chain was obtained from a study of cytomegalovirus exposure and HLA in healthy donors. The CDR3 consists of 15 residues. The ends were cut back, 0 bases at V and 2 bases at J, with 10 bases in the middle. Germline V gene lookup returns CDR1 LGHNA and CDR2 YSLEER. 60 Vbeta and 13 Jbeta primers were used in PCR. Some clones are missing from TCRdb's copy, which holds only in-frame ones; the method was immunoSEQ multiplex PCR. The table includes under 150,000 clones, approximately 80% detected once. The receptor comes from a girl aged 2 to 10 in good health and CMV-seronegative. The chain combines TRBV4-3 with TRBJ2-5; D call uncertain. The specimen sequenced was PBMCs. The CDR3 region has the DNA TGCGCCAGCAGCCAAGAAGTCGGTTATCAAGAGACCCAGTACTTC. Translating it yields CASSQEVGYQETQYF.